Listed here are 27 T cell receptor beta chains from one sample, sequenced in a study of Graves' ophthalmopathy and Graves' hyperthyroidism. RNA transcripts were the template, and TCR beta CDR3 regions were amplified from them. First-round RT-PCR used HTBI primers; second-round multiplex PCR followed. TCRdb recomputed calls from the multiplex PCR reads with MiXCR, one row per CDR3 protein. The profile covers 200,000 to 250,000 distinct CDR3 sequences, with 45% appearing a single time and over 40% taken by the ten largest. The sample consisted of peripheral blood. These receptors were taken from an adult man with Graves' ophthalmopathy.

V is TRBV6-5 and J is TRBJ1-1; D remains ambiguous. V was trimmed by 8 bases and J by 1 base, leaving 11 bases between them. Germline CDR1 reads MNHEY; CDR2 reads SVGAGI. The CDR3 sequence is 13 residues long. The CDR3, as DNA: TGTGCCAGCTCACCCGTGTCGAACACTGAAGCTTTCTTT. This sequence encodes CASSPVSNTEAFF.

The chain combines TRBV29-1 with TRBJ2-7, with 9 bases lining up with TRBD1. Germline CDR1 and CDR2: SQVTM and ANQGSEA. Trimming removed 6 bases from V and 2 bases from J; junction bases left unmatched: 2. This CDR3 is built from 12 residues. The CDR3 reads CSVWTGAYEQYF. Here the CDR3 DNA reads TGCAGCGTCTGGACAGGGGCCTACGAGCAGTACTTC.

This clonotype was seen a handful of times. This sequence joins TRBV5-1 and TRBJ1-2; weak D call: TRBD1 (5 bases). The germline CDR1 and CDR2 sequences are SGHRS and YFSETQ. The CDR3 has 12 amino acids. The V end lost 3 bases, the J end lost 6 bases, and 9 bases lay between the germline ends. In DNA, the CDR3 is TGCGCCAGCAGCTCGGGGGGGGATGGCTACACCTTC. Encoded protein: CASSSGGDGYTF.

This clonotype was detected many times. This chain joins TRBV29-1 and TRBJ1-1; D is undetermined. Germline V gene sequence: CDR1 SQVTM, CDR2 ANQGSEA. This CDR3 comprises 10 residues. The V end lost 3 bases, the J end lost 3 bases, and 2 bases lay between the germline ends. The CDR3 DNA reads as TGCAGCGTTGATGACACTGAAGCTTTCTTT. Its protein is CSVDDTEAFF.

This clonotype was seen only a few times. This chain joins TRBV6-1 and TRBJ1-3; D gene uncertain. The CDR3 covers 15 residues. V lost 5 bases, J lost 3 bases, and 14 bases lay in between. Germline V lookup: CDR1 MNHNS, CDR2 SASEGT. The CDR3 DNA is TGTGCCAGCAGTTTACAATCCCTTGGTGGAAACACCATATATTTT. It is translated as CASSLQSLGGNTIYF.

This clonotype was found a few times. The chain has TRBV9 and TRBJ2-2; TRBD1 agrees at 7 bases. This CDR3 region has 15 residues. Per germline, CDR1 SGDLS and CDR2 YYNGEE. Trimming at V came to 2 bases and at J to 0 bases, leaving 1 base not matched to a gene. CDR3 nucleotide sequence: TGTGCCAGCAGCGTGACAGGGCCGAACACCGGGGAGCTGTTTTTT. This encodes CASSVTGPNTGELFF.

The chain employs TRBV19 and TRBJ1-1; TRBD1 might be the D (6 bases). This CDR3 comprises 12 residues. Germline V gene data show CDR1 as LNHDA and CDR2 as SQIVND (reference sequence). V gave up 9 bases and J gave up 9 bases, with 17 bases separating them. This CDR3 reads CASSLGQSKAFF. The CDR3 DNA sequence: TGTGCCAGCAGCTTAGGACAGTCAAAAGCTTTCTTT. The whole variable domain, filled in from reference TRBV19 and TRBJ1-1, reads DGGITQSPKYLFRKEGQNVTLSCEQNLNHDAMYWYRQDPGQGLRLIYYSQIVNDFQKGDIAEGYSVSREKKESFPLTVTSAQKNPTAFYLCASSLGQSKAFFGQGTRLTVV.

This clonotype came up a few times. The chain joins TRBV11-2 to TRBJ1-4; the D is unclear. Trimming pared 1 base from V and 8 bases from J, leaving 14 bases between. The length of the CDR3 is 15 residues. In germline, CDR1 is SGHAT, CDR2 FQNNGV. The CDR3 spells CASSLGGSVHEKLFF. The CDR3 bases are TGTGCCAGCAGCTTAGGAGGCAGCGTTCACGAAAAACTGTTTTTT.

This chain uses TRBV19 with TRBJ2-7, with D unclear. CDR3 length: 13 residues. Germline V gene data show CDR1 as LNHDA and CDR2 as SQIVND (reference sequence). Trimming cost V 6 bases and J 2 bases, with 11 bases left between them. The CDR3 protein is CASSWSGTYEQYF. The CDR3 DNA reads TGTGCCAGTAGCTGGTCAGGAACCTACGAGCAGTACTTC.

The chain has TRBV7-2 and TRBJ1-2; 11 positions match TRBD1. V shed 5 bases and J 4 bases; nucleotides not matched to a gene: 12. Germline V CDR1 and CDR2: SGHTA, FQGNSA. The CDR3 sequence is 17 residues long. The DNA for the CDR3 is TGTGCCAGCAGCCTCTCCCGGACAGGGGGCATTGGCTATGGCTACACCTTC. This gives the protein CASSLSRTGGIGYGYTF.

The rearrangement uses TRBV29-1 and TRBJ2-1; D may match TRBD1 or TRBD2 (5 bases each). Per germline, CDR1 SQVTM and CDR2 ANQGSEA. Trimming shortened V by 4 bases and J by 3 bases, and 10 bases separated the two germline ends. CDR3 size: 13 residues. The CDR3 loop reads CSVGGADYNEQFF. For the CDR3, the DNA is TGCAGCGTTGGAGGGGCCGACTACAATGAGCAGTTCTTC.

Worth noting for this clonotype: The junction departs from the called germline gene at one end, perhaps through a read error. The V call is TRBV7-4, the J call TRBJ2-7; D may be TRBD2 (6 bases). The CDR3 sequence is 16 residues long. Germline V lookup: CDR1 SGHVT, CDR2 SQSDAQ. CDR3 sequence reads: CASSQDIAASSYEQYF. CDR3 DNA: TGCGCCAGCAGCCAAGATATAGCGGCAAGCTCCTACGAGCAGTACTTC. The full variable domain, in which reference TRBV7-4 and TRBJ2-7 provide the parts outside the CDR3, is GAGVSQSPRYKVAKRGRDVALRCDSISGHVTLYWYRQTLGQGSEVLTYSQSDAQRDKSGRPSGRFSAERPERSVSTLKIQRTEQGDSAVYLCASSQDIAASSYEQYFGPGTRLTVT.

Concerning this clonotype: A much larger clonotype is one base distant, so this may be a read error. The rearrangement joins TRBV24-1 to TRBJ2-7; TRBD1 matches at 10 bases. Germline lookup yields CDR1 KGHDR and CDR2 SFDVKD. The CDR3 consists of 16 residues. The CDR3 loop reads CATSDTTGGHFYGQYF. The CDR3 DNA reads TGTGCCACCAGTGACACGACAGGGGGCCACTTCTACGGGCAGTACTTC.

V and J are TRBV7-2 and TRBJ2-7; 8 bases are a match to TRBD2. Germline CDR1 is SGHTA and CDR2 is FQGNSA. Trimming removed 5 bases from V and 3 bases from J; junction bases left unmatched: 12. The CDR3 is made up of 16 amino acids. CDR3 in amino acids: CASSPPERGNLYEQYF. The CDR3 coding sequence is TGTGCCAGCAGCCCCCCCGAGCGGGGGAATCTCTACGAGCAGTACTTC.

This clonotype was detected only a few times. CDR3 residues: CASSQIAVSEQYF. The CDR3 bases are TGTGCCAGCAGCCAAATAGCGGTATCCGAGCAGTACTTC. The chain is built from TRBV14 and TRBJ2-7, with D possibly TRBD2 on 6 matching bases. Between the trimmed V and J ends, which lost 2 bases and 6 bases, there was a span of 11 bases. Germline V gene data show CDR1 as SGHDN and CDR2 as FVKESK. The CDR3 loop spans 13 amino acids.

The chain recombines TRBV24-1 with TRBJ1-2; the match to TRBD1 covers 8 bases. Trimming removed 3 bases from V and 0 bases from J; junction bases left unmatched: 2. Germline V gene lookup returns CDR1 KGHDR and CDR2 SFDVKD. CDR3 length: 15 residues. DNA of the CDR3: TGTGCCACCAGTGATACAGGGGGTTCTAACTATGGCTACACCTTC. Its translation is CATSDTGGSNYGYTF.

This chain connects TRBV7-8 to TRBJ2-7; D is unclear. V was clipped by 0 bases and J by 4 bases, with 4 bases between them. The germline V gene encodes CDR1 SGHVS and CDR2 FQNEAQ. CDR3 length equals 12 residues. CDR3 residues: CASSLADYEQYF. DNA for the CDR3: TGTGCCAGCAGCTTAGCTGATTACGAGCAGTACTTC.

In regard to this clonotype: The junction and the germline gene differ at one end; a read error may be behind it. The J gene is TRBJ2-7, the V gene TRBV20-1; no reliable D call. CDR1 and CDR2 (germline): DFQATT, SNEGSKA (reference sequence). The CDR3 is 15 residues long. This chain's CDR3 is CSARDLEGNLNEQHF. The CDR3 DNA sequence: TGCAGTGCTAGAGATCTCGAAGGGAACTTGAACGAGCAGCACTTC.

The V gene is TRBV24-1, the J gene TRBJ2-3; perhaps TRBD1 as D (6 bases). The germline gives CDR1 KGHDR, CDR2 SFDVKD. V gave up 4 bases and J gave up 0 bases, with 10 bases separating them. This CDR3 contains 15 residues. The CDR3 loop reads CATSDRGASTDTQYF. CDR3 DNA sequence: TGTGCCACCAGTGACAGGGGCGCCAGCACAGATACGCAGTATTTT.

Turning to this clonotype: The junction differs from germline at one of its ends, possibly a read error. The chain joins TRBV4-1 to TRBJ1-6; the match to TRBD1 covers 8 bases. CDR1 is MGHRA and CDR2 is YSYEKL in the germline V gene. The CDR3 sequence is 15 residues long. CDR3 DNA sequence: TGTGCCAGCAGCCAACTGACAGGGGACAATTCACCCCTCCACTTT. It specifies CASSQLTGDNSPLHF.

This sequence joins TRBV10-3 and TRBJ2-7, with TRBD1 matching 7 bases. In germline, CDR1 is ENHRY, CDR2 SYGVKD. This CDR3 comprises 14 residues. V shed 10 bases, J shed 2 bases, and the junction held 11 bases outside the gene matches. CDR3 sequence: CASLSPGQAYEQYF. CDR3 DNA: TGTGCCAGCCTCTCCCCTGGACAGGCCTACGAGCAGTACTTC.

The chain combines TRBV2 with TRBJ2-7; D could derive from TRBD1 or TRBD2 (5 bases each). The CDR3 is 15 residues long. V was shortened by 7 bases and J by 2 bases, with 18 bases between the two germline ends. Per the germline V gene, CDR1 is SNHLY and CDR2 is FYNNEI. CDR3 protein: CASNIPGRVAYEQYF. For the CDR3, the DNA is TGTGCCAGCAATATACCGGGACGAGTGGCCTACGAGCAGTACTTC.

The rearrangement links TRBV5-8 to TRBJ2-5; 8 bases are shared with TRBD2. Germline CDR1 SGHTS, CDR2 YDEGEE. After removal of 0 bases from V and 5 bases from J, the junction contained 6 bases not matched to a gene. The CDR3 totals 15 residues. The CDR3 spells CASSLAAGGGETQYF. CDR3 nucleotide sequence: TGTGCCAGCAGCTTGGCCGCGGGAGGAGGGGAGACCCAGTACTTC.

The DNA for the CDR3 is TGCAGTGCTAGACGAGGGGGGGTCGACACTGAAGCTTTCTTT. Translation: CSARRGGVDTEAFF. The chain combines TRBV20-1 with TRBJ1-1, with D perhaps matching TRBD1 (6 bases). The V end lost 2 bases, the J end lost 3 bases, and 13 bases lay between the germline ends. The CDR3 runs to 14 residues. Germline lookup yields CDR1 DFQATT and CDR2 SNEGSKA (reference sequence).

This clonotype occurred a few times. The chain has TRBV28 and TRBJ1-5; D possibly corresponds to TRBD1 (5 bases). Germline loops: CDR1 MDHEN, CDR2 SYDVKM. The V and J ends lost 5 bases and 11 bases respectively, with 19 bases between them. The CDR3 consists of 14 residues. The CDR3 reads CASSPSGPTWAQHF. In DNA form, the CDR3 reads TGTGCCAGCAGTCCGTCGGGACCGACATGGGCCCAGCATTTT.

Many counts were recorded for this clonotype. CDR3 protein: CASTSGVYGYTF. The CDR3 coding sequence is TGTGCCAGCACGTCAGGGGTCTATGGCTACACCTTC. The rearrangement joins TRBV25-1 to TRBJ1-2; tentatively, D is TRBD1 (6 bases). The CDR3 contains 12 residues. Germline V gene lookup returns CDR1 MGHDK and CDR2 SYGVNS. V dropped 7 bases and J dropped 4 bases, with 10 bases sitting between them.

The genes are TRBV24-1 and TRBJ2-3, with no clear D. Per germline, CDR1 KGHDR and CDR2 SFDVKD. The CDR3 has 16 amino acids. V lost 3 bases, J lost 1 base, and 13 bases lay in between. The CDR3 protein is CATSDTGTDGTDTQYF. The CDR3 region has the DNA TGTGCCACCAGTGATACCGGAACGGATGGCACAGATACGCAGTATTTT.